One and the same sample provided the 32 T cell receptor beta chains below, sequenced in a study of cytotoxic CD8 clonotypes in ibrutinib-treated CLL. TCRdb keeps only in-frame clones here, not all; method: immunoSEQ multiplex PCR. The sample contains approximately 320,000 clones, 60% to 80% of which appear only once. The sample consisted of PBMCs, taken after 36 months of ibrutinib treatment. These receptors came from a human donor with chronic lymphocytic leukemia.

There are many counts of this clone. The chain recombines TRBV5-1 with TRBJ2-7; D is uncertain. This CDR3 has 14 residues. The germline gives CDR1 SGHRS, CDR2 YFSETQ. The germline V and J ends were trimmed by 1 base and 0 bases, with 8 bases remaining between them. The chain's CDR3 is CASSLYYGSYEQYF. The DNA of the CDR3 is TGCGCCAGCAGCTTGTATTACGGCTCCTACGAGCAGTACTTC.

The gene calls are TRBV7-3 and TRBJ1-1; D gene unclear. Trimming cost V 5 bases and J 1 base, with 14 bases left between them. The CDR3 consists of 15 residues. Germline CDR1 is SGHTA and CDR2 is FQGTGA. The CDR3 region has the DNA TGTGCCAGCAGCGTTCTCCAGGTGGGGAACACTGAAGCTTTCTTT. Encoded protein: CASSVLQVGNTEAFF.

V usage is TRBV6-5 and J usage is TRBJ2-6; D remains unclear. V lost 0 bases, J lost 0 bases, and 3 bases lay in between. Per the germline V gene, CDR1 is MNHEY and CDR2 is SVGAGI. This CDR3 has 15 residues. Here the CDR3 DNA reads TGTGCCAGCAGTTACTCGGGCTCTGGGGCCAACGTCCTGACTTTC. As protein: CASSYSGSGANVLTF.

V and J are TRBV9 and TRBJ1-1; 7 nucleotides agree with TRBD1. V was pared by 0 bases and J by 3 bases, with 11 bases of the junction left unmatched. CDR1 and CDR2 from the germline V gene are SGDLS and YYNGEE. This CDR3 contains 17 residues. For the CDR3, the DNA is TGTGCCAGCAGCGTAGAGGGGGCCTACCCGGCGGACACTGAAGCTTTCTTT. Translated: CASSVEGAYPADTEAFF.

The V and J genes are TRBV27 and TRBJ2-3; perhaps TRBD2 as D (6 bases). With 7 bases removed from V and 0 bases from J, the gap between germline ends came to 20 bases. The V gene's germline CDR1 is MNHEY and CDR2 SMNVEV (reference sequence). The CDR3 covers 17 residues. The CDR3 reads CASTGFRGGTSTDTQYF. CDR3 nucleotide sequence: TGTGCCAGCACCGGGTTTCGTGGCGGGACTAGCACAGATACGCAGTATTTT.

The V and J genes are TRBV27 and TRBJ1-2; 9 bases are shared with TRBD1. The V segment lost 0 bases and the J segment 7 bases; nucleotides outside the gene matches: 9. The germline CDR1 and CDR2 sequences are MNHEY and SMNVEV (reference sequence). The CDR3 consists of 16 residues. The CDR3 bases are TGTGCCAGCAGTTTATCGGGGACAGGGAGTTTCGGTGGCTACACCTTC. Translated, it gives CASSLSGTGSFGGYTF.

Note on this clone: A much larger clone lies a single base off, so this may be a read error. This chain uses TRBV7-3 with TRBJ2-5; a possible D gene is TRBD2 (5 bases). In germline, CDR1 is SGHTA, CDR2 FQGTGA. The CDR3 runs to 11 residues. Trimming removed 4 bases from V and 5 bases from J, with 5 bases in between. As DNA, the CDR3 is TGTGCCAGCAGCTCGGGGGAGACCCAGTACTTC. It encodes CASSSGETQYF.

This clone has only a few counts. The rearrangement uses TRBV4-1 and TRBJ1-5, with 9 bases lining up with TRBD1. The CDR3 runs to 15 residues. The J segment lost 0 bases and the V segment lost 6 bases, leaving 3 bases of the junction unmatched. Looked up from germline, CDR1 is MGHRA and CDR2 is YSYEKL. CDR3 sequence (DNA): TGCGCCAGCAGTCAGACAGGGGGTAGCAATCAGCCCCAGCATTTT. This codes for CASSQTGGSNQPQHF.

V is TRBV2 and J is TRBJ2-7; 7 bases match TRBD1. CDR3 length: 16 amino acids. With V trimmed by 4 bases and J by 3 bases, 12 bases remained unmatched. Germline V gene data show CDR1 as SNHLY and CDR2 as FYNNEI. The CDR3 DNA is TGTGCCAGCAGTGGTCTCCGGGACAGCAAATACTACGAGCAGTACTTC. This translates into CASSGLRDSKYYEQYF.

The chain uses TRBV5-6 and TRBJ2-7, with 9 bases lining up with TRBD1. The trim removed 4 bases at V and 0 bases at J, leaving 8 bases unmatched. The CDR3 has 16 amino acids. Germline lookup yields CDR1 SGHDT and CDR2 YYEEEE. CDR3 loop: CASSPLDRGNSYEQYF. The DNA of the CDR3 is TGTGCCAGCAGCCCGTTAGACAGGGGGAACTCCTACGAGCAGTACTTC. Full variable domain (rest looked up from reference TRBV5-6 and TRBJ2-7): DAGVTQSPTHLIKTRGQQVTLRCSPKSGHDTVSWYQQALGQGPQFIFQYYEEEERQRGNFPDRFSGHQFPNYSSELNVNALLLGDSALYLCASSPLDRGNSYEQYFGPGTRLTVT.

This chain uses TRBV29-1 with TRBJ1-1, with TRBD1 matching over 7 bases. The CDR3 extends over 15 amino acids. The germline V gene has CDR1 SQVTM and CDR2 ANQGSEA. V lost 7 bases and J lost 0; bases outside the gene matches: 11. The CDR3 reads CSARWTGLMNTEAFF. The CDR3 region has the DNA TGCAGCGCGAGATGGACAGGACTGATGAACACTGAAGCTTTCTTT.

This chain connects TRBV6-5 to TRBJ1-4, with D perhaps matching TRBD1 (5 bases). V dropped 0 bases and J dropped 6 bases, with 11 bases sitting between them. Germline V CDR1 and CDR2: MNHEY, SVGAGI. There are 15 residues in the CDR3. The CDR3 spells CASSYSGTDDEKLFF. CDR3 DNA: TGTGCCAGCAGTTACTCCGGGACGGACGATGAAAAACTGTTTTTT.

This clone was detected a few times. The chain combines TRBV28 with TRBJ2-7; 11 nucleotides match TRBD2. Germline V gives CDR1 MDHEN, CDR2 SYDVKM. The CDR3 extends over 13 amino acids. The V and J ends lost 6 bases and 7 bases, in that order; junction bases with no gene match: 5. This CDR3 is CASRLAGEWEQYF. The CDR3 nucleotides read TGTGCCAGCAGACTAGCGGGAGAATGGGAGCAGTACTTC.

This clone occurred once. The chain employs TRBV9 and TRBJ2-5, with a tentative D call TRBD2 (5 bases). CDR1 and CDR2 (germline): SGDLS, YYNGEE. This CDR3 is 13 amino acids long. Trimming removed 4 bases at V and 2 bases at J, with 9 bases between. The CDR3 bases are TGTGCCAGCAGCCCCCCGGGGCAAGAGACCCAGTACTTC. As protein: CASSPPGQETQYF.

The chain carries TRBV7-8 and TRBJ1-6; 8 bases align to TRBD1. V was clipped by 5 bases and J by 8 bases; unmatched bases: 11. This CDR3 comprises 16 residues. CDR1 and CDR2 (germline): SGHVS, FQNEAQ. CDR3 DNA: TGTGCCAGCAGCCCACGTCCCGGGACAGGTTATTCACCCCTCCACTTT. Translated: CASSPRPGTGYSPLHF.

The gene calls are TRBV29-1 and TRBJ2-3; the match to TRBD2 covers 12 bases. Germline trimming cut 7 bases from V and 6 bases from J; bases unmatched to any gene: 11. The germline gives CDR1 SQVTM, CDR2 ANQGSEA. The CDR3 covers 15 residues. CDR3 sequence reads: CSAVGLAGVGDTQYF. In DNA form, the CDR3 reads TGCAGCGCCGTGGGACTAGCGGGTGTGGGGGATACGCAGTATTTT.

Regarding this clone: One end of the junction varies from germline; a read error may be responsible. The chain combines TRBV2 with TRBJ2-7; TRBD1 matches 9 bases. CDR1 and CDR2 from the germline V gene are SNHLY and FYNNEI. CDR3 length: 13 residues. The CDR3 reads CASILTPGTGYPF. In DNA form, the CDR3 reads TGTGCCAGCATCCTTACCCCTGGGACAGGGTACCCTTTC.

The chain carries TRBV9 and TRBJ1-3; D not certain. The ends were cut back, 0 bases at V and 0 bases at J, with 13 bases in the middle. This CDR3 region has 17 residues. The germline gives CDR1 SGDLS, CDR2 YYNGEE. The CDR3 nucleotides read TGTGCCAGCAGCGTAGGTCCGGGGTCGCACTCTGGAAACACCATATATTTT. It specifies CASSVGPGSHSGNTIYF.

This chain uses TRBV5-1 with TRBJ2-3; 8 bases are shared with TRBD2. Losses at the gene ends were 2 bases for V and 3 bases for J; bases not matched to a gene: 2. Per germline, CDR1 SGHRS and CDR2 YFSETQ. This CDR3 region has 14 residues. The chain's CDR3 is CASSFGRGTDTQYF. For the CDR3, the DNA is TGCGCCAGCAGCTTCGGGAGGGGGACAGATACGCAGTATTTT.

V and J are TRBV20-1 and TRBJ2-1, with 10 bases aligning to TRBD2. The germline CDR1 and CDR2 sequences are DFQATT and SNEGSKA (reference sequence). The CDR3 sequence is 10 residues long. The CDR3 bases are TGCAGGAGCGGGAGGGATGAGCAGTTCTTC. Translation gives CRSGRDEQFF.

V is TRBV4-3 and J is TRBJ2-1, with D possibly TRBD1 on 5 matching bases. Germline CDR1 and CDR2: LGHNA and YSLEER. The CDR3 extends over 14 amino acids. V shed 1 base and J shed 8 bases, with 12 bases lying between them. For the CDR3, the DNA is TGCGCCAGCAGCCAAGGGCAAGGGGATTATGAGCAGTTCTTC. It yields the protein CASSQGQGDYEQFF.

This chain links TRBV7-9 with TRBJ2-3; 9 bases map to TRBD1. The length of the CDR3 is 13 residues. CDR1 is SEHNR and CDR2 is FQNEAQ in the germline V gene (reference sequence). The V segment lost 6 bases and the J segment 5 bases; nucleotides outside the gene matches: 3. CDR3 in amino acids: CASRDRGVDTQYF. As DNA, the CDR3 is TGTGCCAGCAGGGACAGGGGTGTAGATACGCAGTATTTT.

This clone has more than one count but fewer than ten. The rearrangement joins TRBV27 to TRBJ2-5; TRBD2 matches 7 bases. The CDR3 extends over 15 amino acids. V trimming: 2 bases; J trimming: 2 bases; junction bases outside the gene matches: 5. From germline, CDR1 is MNHEY and CDR2 SMNVEV (reference sequence). CDR3 protein: CASSLSLGGQETQYF. CDR3 DNA sequence: TGTGCCAGCAGTTTAAGCCTGGGGGGGCAAGAGACCCAGTACTTC.

The chain has TRBV4-1 and TRBJ2-4, with a possible D match to TRBD2 (5 bases). The CDR3 is 15 residues long. The V end was cut by 1 base, the J end by 6 bases, with 13 bases between. CDR1 is MGHRA and CDR2 is YSYEKL in the germline V gene. CDR3 sequence: CASSQVAPAGNIQYF. Written as DNA, the CDR3 is TGCGCCAGCAGCCAAGTTGCGCCCGCGGGAAACATTCAGTACTTC.

V gene TRBV7-9 combines with J gene TRBJ2-2, with a tentative D call TRBD1 (5 bases). The germline V and J ends were trimmed by 4 bases and 6 bases, with 12 bases remaining between them. The CDR3 covers 14 residues. Germline CDR1 and CDR2: SEHNR and FQNEAQ (reference sequence). The DNA of the CDR3 is TGTGCCAGCAGCTCCGCAGGGTTGGCCGGGGAGCTGTTTTTT. Protein: CASSSAGLAGELFF.

The chain joins TRBV6-1 to TRBJ2-1, with D unresolved. The length of the CDR3 is 13 residues. The V gene's germline CDR1 is MNHNS and CDR2 SASEGT. Trimming took off 5 bases at V and 0 bases at J, with 5 bases between the two ends. CDR3 protein: CASSKSSYNEQFF. The DNA for the CDR3 is TGTGCCAGCAGTAAGAGCTCCTACAATGAGCAGTTCTTC.

The chain joins TRBV5-6 to TRBJ1-2, with D uncertain. CDR3 length: 14 residues. V lost 0 bases, J lost 8 bases, and 14 bases lay in between. Germline-derived CDR1 and CDR2 are SGHDT and YYEEEE. For the CDR3, the DNA is TGTGCCAGCAGCTTGGGGACCGTCGTCTGGGGCTACACCTTC. This encodes CASSLGTVVWGYTF.

The rearrangement uses TRBV5-1 and TRBJ2-2; D is undetermined. CDR3 length: 14 residues. The V and J ends lost 6 bases and 6 bases respectively, with 15 bases between them. Germline CDR1 reads SGHRS; CDR2 reads YFSETQ. CDR3 in amino acids: CASTAVSLAGELFF. CDR3 DNA: TGCGCCAGCACGGCTGTTTCCTTAGCCGGGGAGCTGTTTTTT.

This clone has more than one count but fewer than ten. V and J are TRBV2 and TRBJ2-7; TRBD2 is a possible D gene (5 bases). CDR1 SNHLY and CDR2 FYNNEI come from the germline V gene. The CDR3 runs to 14 residues. V shed 7 bases and J shed 2 bases, with 15 bases lying between them. As DNA, the CDR3 is TGTGCCAGCAAAGAGTCATCCGGGACCTACGAGCAGTACTTC. Its protein product is CASKESSGTYEQYF. Drawing the rest from reference TRBV2 and TRBJ2-7, the complete variable domain is EPEVTQTPSHQVTQMGQEVILRCVPISNHLYFYWYRQILGQKVEFLVSFYNNEISEKSEIFDDQFSVERPDGSNFTLKIRSTKLEDSAMYFCASKESSGTYEQYFGPGTRLTVT.

This clone was observed at least ten times. The CDR3: CASSGGLGQPQHF. CDR3 nucleotides: TGTGCCAGCTCGGGAGGGTTGGGTCAGCCCCAGCATTTT. V gene TRBV18 combines with J gene TRBJ1-5; D unclear. With 6 bases removed from V and 6 bases from J, the gap between germline ends came to 12 bases. CDR3 length equals 13 residues. Germline V gene sequence: CDR1 KGHSH, CDR2 LQKENI.

V gene TRBV5-8 combines with J gene TRBJ1-5, with a possible D match to TRBD1 (5 bases). The germline V gene encodes CDR1 SGHTS and CDR2 YDEGEE. The CDR3 is 19 amino acids. V lost 0 bases, J lost 6 bases, and 25 bases lay in between. The CDR3 sequence is CASSLVSVRGGRARQPQHF. CDR3 DNA sequence: TGTGCCAGCAGCTTGGTGTCGGTTCGGGGTGGCAGGGCACGTCAGCCCCAGCATTTT.

The J gene is TRBJ2-7, the V gene TRBV2, with TRBD2 matching over 9 bases. V dropped 6 bases and J dropped 1; count of bases not matched to a gene: 10. This CDR3 region has 16 residues. Germline assignment: CDR1 SNHLY and CDR2 FYNNEI. CDR3 bases: TGTGCCAGCAGAACCCTGCGGGGGGGCTTTTCCTACGAGCAGTACTTC. Amino acid sequence: CASRTLRGGFSYEQYF.